This TCR beta chain was found in a study of cytomegalovirus exposure and HLA in healthy donors (TCRdb year 2017). About the full investigation: According to a later analysis, the roughly 120 validation repertoires were produced on the same platform as the roughly 600 repertoires of the first cohort. The study aimed to test whether signatures of past pathogen exposure could be identified by cataloging public T cell receptors. Along with the approximately 600-subject first cohort, a separate validation cohort of over a hundred different subjects was used. High-throughput TCR immunosequencing, statistical association of individual TCRs with disease status, and machine learning were combined to predict cytomegalovirus infection status.

To prepare the library, the immunoSEQ multiplex PCR assay was applied. Turning to the authors' computational methods: To diagnose cytomegalovirus status from the catalog of TCR beta chain sequences, a statistical classification framework was built. This immuneACCESS table, as held by TCRdb, lists in-frame sequences with V and J called but not all clones. Of the missing ones, under half trace to an unresolved V gene in checked studies; the others have no known cause. V and J calls and clone size are copied from that table; D and trimming were computed from the DNA. The sample table lists over 150,000 clones, 86% of them with a count of one. Around 2.1% of the sample is taken by the ten largest. Separate from the approximately 700-subject first cohort, the validation cohort of 90 to 150 subjects was the group to which the donors belonged. As concerns this clone: Its antigen is unknown. No qualities accompany the bases; no much larger clone lies one base away.

Here is what the overall study found, with its caveats: In both the original and validation cohorts, the classifier was reported to diagnose cytomegalovirus status with high specificity and sensitivity. The study listed 164 TCR beta chains as associated with cytomegalovirus. In vitro tests confirmed that a few of the cytomegalovirus-associated TCR beta chains recognize cytomegalovirus antigens. In a later analysis, TCRs clustered in the first cohort were found to also tend to co-occur in the roughly 120 validation repertoires, with over 90% of cluster scores above 0. Across donors, most TCR sequences were observed very rarely, whereas some public TCRs were present in many individuals. It was suggested by the authors that the approach could potentially be generalized to other disease states and immunological phenotypes. A later analysis had no HLA typing for the validation cohort, so co-occurrence there was scored across all 130 or so repertoires.

The CDR3 runs 16 residues from the cysteine to the phenylalanine. The only DNA kept is the CDR3, 48 bases in frame from the first base. As encoded in the germline V gene, CDR1 is MDHEN while CDR2 is SYDVKM. A distance of 17 bases separates the germline ends of V and J, which lose 5 bases and 4 bases respectively. This TCR was recovered from a human donor in good health. Sequencing was done on a sample of PBMCs. The chain couples TRBV28 to TRBJ2-2, with a weak D call of TRBD2 (7 bases match). The DNA is TGTGCCAGCAGTCCCCCCCAAGGGGGGGTCACCGGGGAGCTGTTTTTT. This translates into CASSPPQGGVTGELFF.